This T cell receptor beta chain was sequenced for a study of T cell responses to AZD1222 COVID-19 vaccine. Overall study findings and caveats: Spike-wide vaccine-associated CD4 TCRs dominated at 160-218 and 743-854. Donors were largely white British and mainly female; clonal diversity was possibly underestimated. Researchers took repertoire samples only after the peak T cell response had come.

The CDR3 runs to 16 residues. In germline, CDR1 is MNHEY, CDR2 SMNVEV (reference sequence). V was pared by 5 bases and J by 4 bases, with 3 bases of the junction left unmatched. Sequenced by immunoSEQ multiplex PCR; TCRdb stores in-frame clones only, minus some. The data show about 160,000 clones, with around 90% seen just once and about 3.3% held by the top ten. As regards this clone: What it recognizes is unknown.

This TCR derives from an adult who received the AZD1222 COVID-19 vaccine. The J gene is TRBJ2-1, the V gene TRBV27, with TRBD2 matching 15 bases. Sequenced here: peripheral blood, sampled 28 days after the second AZD1222 dose. The DNA of the CDR3 is TGTGCCAGCAGTACGGGACTAGCGGGGGGTTACAATGAGCAGTTCTTC. This sequence encodes CASSTGLAGGYNEQFF.